The rows below give T cell receptor beta chains drawn from one sample of a study of T cell repertoires in cytomegalovirus infection. TCRdb reprocessed the reads via MiXCR and lists one record per CDR3 protein. The sample holds under 850,000 distinct CDR3 sequences, around 31% seen once. Their antigens remain unidentified. The starting material was cultured PBMCs, obtained from culture after CMV antigen stimulation. Receptors originate from a human donor in good health (CMV status not recorded). Some clones in this sample may be carry-over from other donors' samples. Both conserved end residues are part of each CDR3. Each record gives: V gene, J gene, CDR3 length, D gene, clone size, CDR3 protein, CDR3 DNA. A D gene is named only where the DNA matches it firmly. Clone size is stated in some rows and not others, as once, few, many or a class when expanded.

v_call: TRBV12-3/TRBV12-4; j_call: TRBJ1-2; cdr3_length: 15; d_call: TRBD1; clone_size: NA; cdr3_aa: CASSQGGPSHISYTF; cdr3_nt: TGTGCCAGCAGTCAGGGGGGACCGAGTCATATAAGCTACACCTTC
v_call: TRBV12-3/TRBV12-4; j_call: TRBJ2-7; cdr3_length: 20; d_call: TRBD2; clone_size: NA; cdr3_aa: CASSLGTSGGTRKRVYEQYF; cdr3_nt: TGTGCCAGCAGTTTGGGGACTAGCGGGGGGACACGCAAGAGGGTCTACGAGCAGTACTTC
v_call: TRBV7-2; j_call: TRBJ2-5; cdr3_length: 16; d_call: NA; clone_size: many; cdr3_aa: CASSLSWGGGQETQYF; cdr3_nt: TGTGCCAGCAGCTTATCTTGGGGGGGCGGCCAAGAGACCCAGTACTTC
v_call: TRBV10-3; j_call: TRBJ2-1; cdr3_length: 16; d_call: TRBD2; clone_size: NA; cdr3_aa: CAISESSGGAYNEQFF; cdr3_nt: TGTGCCATCAGTGAGTCGAGCGGGGGCGCGTACAATGAGCAGTTCTTC
v_call: TRBV4-1; j_call: TRBJ2-6; cdr3_length: 17; d_call: NA; clone_size: many; cdr3_aa: CASSQDFRLAGANVLTF; cdr3_nt: TGCGCCAGCAGCCAAGACTTTAGGCTGGCTGGGGCCAACGTCCTGACTTTC
v_call: TRBV20-1; j_call: TRBJ1-2; cdr3_length: 11; d_call: NA; clone_size: NA; cdr3_aa: CSANPGWGYTF; cdr3_nt: TGCAGTGCTAATCCGGGATGGGGCTACACCTTC
v_call: TRBV7-2; j_call: TRBJ2-7; cdr3_length: 15; d_call: TRBD2; clone_size: few; cdr3_aa: CASSFLAGGPHEQYF; cdr3_nt: TGTGCCAGCAGCTTCTTAGCGGGAGGGCCTCACGAGCAGTACTTC
v_call: TRBV20-1; j_call: TRBJ2-3; cdr3_length: 17; d_call: TRBD2; clone_size: NA; cdr3_aa: CSARQGLAYLSTDTQYF; cdr3_nt: TGCAGTGCTAGACAGGGACTAGCGTACTTATCGACAGATACGCAGTATTTT
v_call: TRBV7-2; j_call: TRBJ1-5; cdr3_length: 13; d_call: NA; clone_size: many; cdr3_aa: CASSFFHDQPQHF; cdr3_nt: TGTGCCAGCAGCTTTTTCCACGATCAGCCCCAGCATTTT
v_call: TRBV29-1; j_call: TRBJ2-3; cdr3_length: 16; d_call: TRBD2; clone_size: NA; cdr3_aa: CSVGGLPGASTDTQYF; cdr3_nt: TGCAGCGTTGGGGGACTACCGGGAGCTAGCACAGATACGCAGTATTTT
v_call: TRBV18; j_call: TRBJ1-1; cdr3_length: 14; d_call: TRBD1; clone_size: NA; cdr3_aa: CASSPTTGGIEAFF; cdr3_nt: TGTGCCAGCTCACCCACGACAGGGGGCATTGAAGCTTTCTTT
v_call: TRBV20-1; j_call: TRBJ2-1; cdr3_length: 16; d_call: TRBD2; clone_size: few; cdr3_aa: CSARGGTLAGDNEQFF; cdr3_nt: TGCAGTGCTAGAGGTGGGACACTAGCGGGGGACAATGAGCAGTTCTTC
v_call: TRBV7-8; j_call: TRBJ2-7; cdr3_length: 15; d_call: NA; clone_size: NA; cdr3_aa: CASSPNGGLGYEQYF; cdr3_nt: TGTGCCAGCAGCCCAAACGGGGGGCTTGGCTACGAGCAGTACTTC
v_call: TRBV25-1; j_call: TRBJ1-4; cdr3_length: 18; d_call: NA; clone_size: NA; cdr3_aa: CASSQIHLGMGTNEKLFF; cdr3_nt: TGTGCCAGCAGTCAAATTCACCTGGGCATGGGAACTAATGAAAAACTGTTTTTT
v_call: TRBV6-5; j_call: TRBJ2-7; cdr3_length: 14; d_call: NA; clone_size: NA; cdr3_aa: CASSYWRGPYEQYF; cdr3_nt: TGTGCCAGCAGTTACTGGAGGGGGCCCTACGAGCAGTACTTC
v_call: TRBV4-3; j_call: TRBJ2-7; cdr3_length: 14; d_call: NA; clone_size: few; cdr3_aa: CPSSQDLISYEQYF; cdr3_nt: TGCCCCAGCAGCCAAGATTTAATTTCCTACGAGCAGTACTTC
v_call: TRBV2; j_call: TRBJ2-7; cdr3_length: 16; d_call: NA; clone_size: NA; cdr3_aa: CASSPPVGQATYEQYF; cdr3_nt: TGTGCCAGCAGTCCACCCGTGGGCCAGGCCACCTACGAGCAGTACTTC
v_call: TRBV30; j_call: TRBJ1-1; cdr3_length: 15; d_call: NA; clone_size: few; cdr3_aa: CAWSSLGGGSTEAFF; cdr3_nt: TGTGCCTGGAGTTCTTTAGGCGGGGGAAGCACTGAAGCTTTCTTT
v_call: TRBV7-8; j_call: TRBJ2-5; cdr3_length: 13; d_call: NA; clone_size: few; cdr3_aa: CASSSVLLETQYF; cdr3_nt: TGTGCCAGCAGCTCGGTCCTGTTGGAGACCCAGTACTTC
v_call: TRBV6-6; j_call: TRBJ2-3; cdr3_length: 11; d_call: NA; clone_size: NA; cdr3_aa: CASIWGDTQYF; cdr3_nt: TGTGCCAGCATTTGGGGTGATACGCAGTATTTT
v_call: TRBV20-1; j_call: TRBJ1-3; cdr3_length: 15; d_call: TRBD1; clone_size: once; cdr3_aa: CSAREGWDSGNTIYF; cdr3_nt: TGCAGTGCTAGAGAAGGGTGGGACAGTGGAAACACCATATATTTT
v_call: TRBV5-4; j_call: TRBJ2-5; cdr3_length: 13; d_call: NA; clone_size: NA; cdr3_aa: CASSLSEQNSQYF; cdr3_nt: TGTGCCAGCAGCTTGTCCGAACAGAATTCCCAGTACTTC
v_call: TRBV10-3; j_call: TRBJ1-5; cdr3_length: 13; d_call: NA; clone_size: NA; cdr3_aa: CAISVAENQPQHF; cdr3_nt: TGTGCCATCAGTGTGGCGGAAAATCAGCCCCAGCATTTT
v_call: TRBV12-3/TRBV12-4; j_call: TRBJ2-7; cdr3_length: 14; d_call: NA; clone_size: NA; cdr3_aa: CASSQDSHSYEQYF; cdr3_nt: TGTGCCAGCAGTCAGGACTCCCACTCCTACGAGCAGTACTTC
v_call: TRBV20-1; j_call: TRBJ1-2; cdr3_length: 13; d_call: NA; clone_size: NA; cdr3_aa: CSARIQGSRGYTF; cdr3_nt: TGCAGTGCTAGAATCCAGGGGTCGAGAGGCTACACCTTC
v_call: TRBV6-2/TRBV6-3; j_call: TRBJ2-7; cdr3_length: 13; d_call: NA; clone_size: few; cdr3_aa: CASSYQPISEQYF; cdr3_nt: TGTGCCAGCAGTTACCAGCCTATAAGCGAGCAGTACTTC
v_call: TRBV5-1; j_call: TRBJ1-1; cdr3_length: 13; d_call: NA; clone_size: NA; cdr3_aa: CASSPSIGAAAFF; cdr3_nt: TGCGCCAGCAGCCCCTCGATCGGGGCCGCGGCTTTCTTT
v_call: TRBV12-3/TRBV12-4; j_call: TRBJ2-5; cdr3_length: 15; d_call: TRBD2; clone_size: NA; cdr3_aa: CASSHLGRGQETQYF; cdr3_nt: TGTGCCAGCAGCCACCTGGGGCGGGGGCAAGAGACCCAGTACTTC
v_call: TRBV6-1; j_call: TRBJ1-6; cdr3_length: 13; d_call: TRBD1; clone_size: NA; cdr3_aa: CASSDQGESPLHF; cdr3_nt: TGTGCCAGCAGTGATCAGGGGGAATCACCCCTCCACTTT
v_call: TRBV7-6; j_call: TRBJ1-1; cdr3_length: 14; d_call: NA; clone_size: NA; cdr3_aa: CASSPSSRNTEAFF; cdr3_nt: TGTGCCAGCAGCCCTAGTTCTAGGAACACTGAAGCTTTCTTT
v_call: TRBV6-2/TRBV6-3; j_call: TRBJ2-7; cdr3_length: 14; d_call: NA; clone_size: NA; cdr3_aa: CASSPRGYTYEQYF; cdr3_nt: TGTGCCAGCAGTCCGAGGGGGTATACCTACGAGCAGTACTTC
v_call: TRBV27; j_call: TRBJ2-7; cdr3_length: 14; d_call: TRBD2; clone_size: NA; cdr3_aa: CASKGTSPLYEQYF; cdr3_nt: TGTGCCAGCAAGGGGACTAGCCCTCTCTACGAGCAGTACTTC
v_call: TRBV6-2/TRBV6-3; j_call: TRBJ1-5; cdr3_length: 16; d_call: TRBD1; clone_size: NA; cdr3_aa: CASSYSDRASNQPQHF; cdr3_nt: TGTGCCAGCAGTTACTCCGACAGGGCAAGCAATCAGCCCCAGCATTTT
v_call: TRBV3-1; j_call: TRBJ2-5; cdr3_length: 16; d_call: NA; clone_size: few; cdr3_aa: CASSQVTNTPKRTQYF; cdr3_nt: TGTGCCAGCAGCCAGGTAACGAATACACCCAAGAGGACCCAGTACTTC
v_call: TRBV4-3; j_call: TRBJ1-1; cdr3_length: 15; d_call: NA; clone_size: NA; cdr3_aa: CASSQDGHLNTEAFF; cdr3_nt: TGCGCCAGCAGCCAGGATGGCCACTTGAACACTGAAGCTTTCTTT
v_call: TRBV7-9; j_call: TRBJ1-1; cdr3_length: 12; d_call: TRBD1; clone_size: NA; cdr3_aa: CASSNWDREAFF; cdr3_nt: TGTGCCAGCAGCAACTGGGACAGGGAAGCTTTCTTT
v_call: TRBV18; j_call: TRBJ2-7; cdr3_length: 13; d_call: TRBD2; clone_size: NA; cdr3_aa: CASSPGTSVQEYF; cdr3_nt: TGTGCCAGCTCACCCGGGACTAGCGTACAGGAGTACTTC
v_call: TRBV9; j_call: TRBJ1-1; cdr3_length: 13; d_call: NA; clone_size: NA; cdr3_aa: CASSDWENTEAFF; cdr3_nt: TGTGCCAGCTCGGACTGGGAGAACACTGAAGCTTTCTTT
v_call: TRBV15; j_call: TRBJ2-3; cdr3_length: 13; d_call: NA; clone_size: NA; cdr3_aa: CATRDSSTDTQYF; cdr3_nt: TGTGCCACCAGGGACTCTAGCACAGATACGCAGTATTTT
v_call: TRBV5-6; j_call: TRBJ1-4; cdr3_length: 15; d_call: TRBD1; clone_size: few; cdr3_aa: CASSQTGGGSEKLFF; cdr3_nt: TGTGCCAGCAGCCAAACAGGGGGTGGCTCCGAAAAACTGTTTTTT
v_call: TRBV5-4; j_call: TRBJ2-1; cdr3_length: 15; d_call: TRBD2; clone_size: few; cdr3_aa: CASSLGRESYNEQFF; cdr3_nt: TGTGCCAGCAGCTTGGGGCGGGAGTCATACAATGAGCAGTTCTTC
v_call: TRBV7-9; j_call: TRBJ2-3; cdr3_length: 16; d_call: TRBD2; clone_size: few; cdr3_aa: CASSNGRLAGVDTQYF; cdr3_nt: TGTGCCAGCAGCAACGGGAGGCTAGCGGGAGTTGATACGCAGTATTTT
v_call: TRBV7-6; j_call: TRBJ1-5; cdr3_length: 16; d_call: TRBD1; clone_size: few; cdr3_aa: CASSSNGQGINQPQHF; cdr3_nt: TGTGCCAGCAGCTCCAACGGACAGGGGATTAATCAGCCCCAGCATTTT
v_call: TRBV7-9; j_call: TRBJ2-3; cdr3_length: 13; d_call: NA; clone_size: many; cdr3_aa: CASSLGTTDTQYF; cdr3_nt: TGTGCCAGCAGCTTAGGAACTACAGATACGCAGTATTTT
v_call: TRBV19; j_call: TRBJ2-2; cdr3_length: 17; d_call: TRBD1; clone_size: NA; cdr3_aa: CASSSRPGQGIAGELFF; cdr3_nt: TGTGCCAGTAGTTCGAGGCCGGGACAGGGTATCGCCGGGGAGCTGTTTTTT
v_call: TRBV2; j_call: TRBJ2-7; cdr3_length: 14; d_call: TRBD2; clone_size: NA; cdr3_aa: CASSISGGRYEQYF; cdr3_nt: TGTGCCAGCAGTATTAGCGGGGGCCGATACGAGCAGTACTTC
v_call: TRBV7-2; j_call: TRBJ2-7; cdr3_length: 16; d_call: TRBD2; clone_size: many; cdr3_aa: CASSFIRIAGPYEQYF; cdr3_nt: TGTGCCAGCAGCTTCATAAGGATAGCGGGCCCCTACGAGCAGTACTTC
v_call: TRBV7-8; j_call: TRBJ1-5; cdr3_length: 15; d_call: NA; clone_size: NA; cdr3_aa: CASSLKWLVYQPQHF; cdr3_nt: TGTGCCAGCAGCTTAAAATGGTTGGTTTATCAGCCCCAGCATTTT
v_call: TRBV28; j_call: TRBJ1-4; cdr3_length: 16; d_call: TRBD1; clone_size: few; cdr3_aa: CASSLPAGTGDEKLFF; cdr3_nt: TGTGCCAGCAGTCTCCCAGCCGGGACAGGGGATGAAAAACTGTTTTTT
v_call: TRBV28; j_call: TRBJ2-5; cdr3_length: 14; d_call: NA; clone_size: NA; cdr3_aa: CASSSSSSLETQYF; cdr3_nt: TGTGCCAGCAGTTCGTCTAGCAGTCTGGAGACCCAGTACTTC
v_call: TRBV4-1; j_call: TRBJ2-5; cdr3_length: 17; d_call: NA; clone_size: few; cdr3_aa: CASSHKVVSRNQETQYF; cdr3_nt: TGCGCCAGCAGCCACAAGGTGGTAAGCCGGAACCAAGAGACCCAGTACTTC
v_call: TRBV11-2; j_call: TRBJ2-7; cdr3_length: 10; d_call: NA; clone_size: NA; cdr3_aa: CASASYEQYF; cdr3_nt: TGTGCCAGCGCCTCCTACGAGCAGTACTTC
v_call: TRBV7-7; j_call: TRBJ2-5; cdr3_length: 15; d_call: NA; clone_size: NA; cdr3_aa: CASSLRRDPPETQYF; cdr3_nt: TGTGCCAGCAGCTTAAGGCGGGATCCCCCGGAGACCCAGTACTTC
v_call: TRBV6-5; j_call: TRBJ1-1; cdr3_length: 15; d_call: NA; clone_size: few; cdr3_aa: CASSYSGRGYTEAFF; cdr3_nt: TGTGCCAGCAGTTACTCGGGACGGGGGTACACTGAAGCTTTCTTT
v_call: TRBV25-1; j_call: TRBJ2-3; cdr3_length: 16; d_call: TRBD2; clone_size: NA; cdr3_aa: CASSDAAGGGTDTQYF; cdr3_nt: TGTGCCAGCAGTGATGCAGCGGGAGGGGGCACAGATACGCAGTATTTT
v_call: TRBV12-3/TRBV12-4; j_call: TRBJ2-3; cdr3_length: 22; d_call: NA; clone_size: NA; cdr3_aa: CASSYPGPEKNPSTASTDTQYF; cdr3_nt: TGTGCCAGCAGCTACCCGGGACCCGAAAAAAATCCCTCGACTGCTAGCACAGATACGCAGTATTTT
v_call: TRBV2; j_call: TRBJ2-4; cdr3_length: 15; d_call: TRBD2; clone_size: NA; cdr3_aa: CASARPGLAGTRLDF; cdr3_nt: TGTGCCAGCGCCCGCCCGGGACTAGCGGGGACCCGCCTGGACTTC
v_call: TRBV2; j_call: TRBJ1-6; cdr3_length: 15; d_call: TRBD1; clone_size: few; cdr3_aa: CASSGRQGSDSPLHF; cdr3_nt: TGTGCCAGCAGTGGTAGACAGGGATCCGATTCACCCCTCCACTTT
v_call: TRBV7-9; j_call: TRBJ1-4; cdr3_length: 14; d_call: NA; clone_size: few; cdr3_aa: CASSFGTLNEKLFF; cdr3_nt: TGTGCCAGCAGCTTCGGGACGCTTAATGAAAAACTGTTTTTT